This T cell receptor (beta chain) stems from a study of beta chain features in type 1 diabetes. On the study more broadly: Patients looked much like healthy donors when it came to age, gender and cell yields.

Study findings and constraints: Resolution of whether HLA type affects TCRB rearrangement was not achieved here. cDNA-based sequencing might over-represent cells highly expressing TCR. A pattern of fewer insertions and more deletions at VDJ junctions was seen in type 1 diabetes patients.

Expressed TCRB transcripts were sequenced, since all the RNA that had been isolated was reverse transcribed. Profiled with immunoSEQ multiplex PCR; TCRdb holds only in-frame clones, not every one. The sample yields some 500,000 clones, about an eighth seen once. Many counts were recorded for this clone. Its antigen is currently unknown. The sequencing sample was made of naive CD4+ T cells from blood. This receptor was obtained from a woman between 18 and 29 years old in good health.

CDR3 DNA: TGTGCCAGCAGCTTAGCTACAGCTCTTTACGAGCAGTACTTC. Its translation is CASSLATALYEQYF. The chain combines TRBV7-2 with TRBJ2-7, with unresolved D. Trimming left V 0 bases short and J 4 bases short, with 10 bases between. This CDR3 has 14 residues. Per the germline V gene, CDR1 is SGHTA and CDR2 is FQGNSA.